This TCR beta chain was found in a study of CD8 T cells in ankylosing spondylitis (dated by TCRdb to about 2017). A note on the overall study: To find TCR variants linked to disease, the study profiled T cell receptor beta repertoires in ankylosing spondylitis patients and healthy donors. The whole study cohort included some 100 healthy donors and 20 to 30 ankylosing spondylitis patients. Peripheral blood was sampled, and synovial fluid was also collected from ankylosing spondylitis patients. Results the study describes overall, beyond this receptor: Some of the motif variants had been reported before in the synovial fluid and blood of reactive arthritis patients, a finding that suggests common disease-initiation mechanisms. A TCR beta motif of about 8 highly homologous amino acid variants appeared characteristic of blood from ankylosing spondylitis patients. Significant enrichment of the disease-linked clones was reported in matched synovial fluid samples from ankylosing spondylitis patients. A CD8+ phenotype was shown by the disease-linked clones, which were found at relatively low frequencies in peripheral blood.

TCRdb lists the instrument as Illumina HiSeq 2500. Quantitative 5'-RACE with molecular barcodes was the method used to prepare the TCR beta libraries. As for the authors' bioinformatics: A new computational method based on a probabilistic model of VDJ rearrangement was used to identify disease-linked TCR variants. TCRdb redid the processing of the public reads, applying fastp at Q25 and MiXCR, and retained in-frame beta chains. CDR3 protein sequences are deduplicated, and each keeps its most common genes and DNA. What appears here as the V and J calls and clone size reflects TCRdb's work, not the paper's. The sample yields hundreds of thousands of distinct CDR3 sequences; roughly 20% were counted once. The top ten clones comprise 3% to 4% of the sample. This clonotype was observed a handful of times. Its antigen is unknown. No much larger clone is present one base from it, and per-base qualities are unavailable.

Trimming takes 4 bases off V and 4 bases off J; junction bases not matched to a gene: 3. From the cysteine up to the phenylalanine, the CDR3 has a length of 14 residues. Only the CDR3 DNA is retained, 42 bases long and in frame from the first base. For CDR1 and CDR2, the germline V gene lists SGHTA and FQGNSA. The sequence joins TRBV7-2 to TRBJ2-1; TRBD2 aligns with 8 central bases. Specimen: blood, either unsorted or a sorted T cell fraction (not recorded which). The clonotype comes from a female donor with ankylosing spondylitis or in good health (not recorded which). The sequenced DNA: TGTGCCAGCAGCTACGGGACTAGGTACAATGAGCAGTTCTTC. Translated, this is CASSYGTRYNEQFF.